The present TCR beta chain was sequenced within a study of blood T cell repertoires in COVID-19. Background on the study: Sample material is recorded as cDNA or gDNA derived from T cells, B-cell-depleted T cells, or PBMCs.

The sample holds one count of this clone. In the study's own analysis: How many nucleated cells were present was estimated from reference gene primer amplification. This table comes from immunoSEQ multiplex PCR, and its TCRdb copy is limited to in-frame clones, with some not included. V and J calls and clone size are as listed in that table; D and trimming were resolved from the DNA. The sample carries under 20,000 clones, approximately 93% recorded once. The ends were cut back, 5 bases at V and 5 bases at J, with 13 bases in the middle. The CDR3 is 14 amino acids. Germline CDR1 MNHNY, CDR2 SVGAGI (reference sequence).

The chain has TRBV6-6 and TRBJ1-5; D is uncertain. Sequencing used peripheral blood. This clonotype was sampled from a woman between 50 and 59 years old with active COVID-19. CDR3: CASSTTISYQPQHF. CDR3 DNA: TGTGCCAGCAGTACGACAATTTCATATCAGCCCCAGCATTTT.